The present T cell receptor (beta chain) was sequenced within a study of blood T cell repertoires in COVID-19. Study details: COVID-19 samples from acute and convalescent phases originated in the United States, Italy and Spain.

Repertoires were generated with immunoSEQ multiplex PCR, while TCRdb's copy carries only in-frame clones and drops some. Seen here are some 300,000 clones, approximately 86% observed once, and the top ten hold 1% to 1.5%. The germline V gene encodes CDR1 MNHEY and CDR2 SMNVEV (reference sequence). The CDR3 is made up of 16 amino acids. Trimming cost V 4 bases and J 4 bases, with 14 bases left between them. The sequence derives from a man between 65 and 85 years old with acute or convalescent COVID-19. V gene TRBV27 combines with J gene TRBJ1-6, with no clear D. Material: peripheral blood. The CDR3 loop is CASSSQSTLYNSPLHF. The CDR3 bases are TGTGCCAGCAGTTCTCAGTCCACCCTTTATAATTCACCCCTCCACTTT.